Listed below are T cell receptor beta chains from one sample, sequenced in a study of shared clonotypes between healthy human individuals. The table came from immunoSEQ multiplex PCR; TCRdb's copy has only in-frame clones and leaves some out. Counted here are about half a million clones, around 74% occurring once; the ten biggest clones make up around 13%. The material sequenced was PBMCs. All receptors come from a woman in her forties in good health. Some clones in this sample may be carry-over from other donors' samples. The CDR3 runs from the conserved cysteine through the conserved F or W. The D gene is left open where the match is weak. Size tells how often a clone was seen (once, few, many) or the class of an expanded clone, and some rows leave it out.

J gene | V gene | CDR3 length | D gene | clone size | CDR3 DNA | CDR3 protein
TRBJ2-2 | TRBV4-1 | 14 | - | once | TGCGCCAGCAGCCAAGAAGGCCAGGGCGGGGAGCTGTTTTTT | CASSQEGQGGELFF
TRBJ2-1 | TRBV29-1 | 13 | TRBD2 | - | TGCAGCGTTGCTCTAGCGGGAGACTATGAGCAGTTCTTC | CSVALAGDYEQFF
TRBJ1-1 | TRBV30 | 16 | - | once | TGTGCCTGGAGTGTTGGTCTTCGACTGATGAACACTGAAGCTTTCTTT | CAWSVGLRLMNTEAFF
TRBJ1-3 | TRBV6-5 | 13 | - | - | TGTGCCAGCAGCCTGAACCCTGGAAACACCATATATTTT | CASSLNPGNTIYF
TRBJ1-1 | TRBV11-1 | 14 | - | - | TGTGCCAGCAGCCACATAGGACTGAACACTGAAGCTTTCTTT | CASSHIGLNTEAFF
TRBJ2-7 | TRBV13 | 15 | TRBD1 | - | TGTGCCAGCAGCGCGAGGCAGGGGGACCCAAGGGAGCAGTACTTC | CASSARQGDPREQYF
TRBJ2-1 | TRBV11-2 | 16 | - | - | TGTGCCAGCAGCTTACGTTCGGTGAGCTCCTACAATGAGCAGTTCTTC | CASSLRSVSSYNEQFF
TRBJ2-7 | TRBV15 | 16 | TRBD1 | - | TGTGCCACCAGCAGAGATCTACCAAGGACAGGCTACGAGCAGTACTTC | CATSRDLPRTGYEQYF
TRBJ2-7 | TRBV11-2 | 13 | - | - | TGTGCCAGCAGCTTTGCCGGGGCCTACGAGCAGTACTTC | CASSFAGAYEQYF
TRBJ2-7 | TRBV18 | 17 | - | once | TGTGCCAGCTCACCACGCCCCAGCACAGAGACCCTCTACGAGCAGTACTTC | CASSPRPSTETLYEQYF
TRBJ2-7 | TRBV6-1 | 14 | - | - | TGTGCCAGCAGTGAGCGGGTGTTCCCCTACGAGCAGTACTTC | CASSERVFPYEQYF
TRBJ1-1 | TRBV7-9 | 14 | - | many | TGTGCCAGCAGCTTAGGTTTAGGGGACACTGAAGCTTTCTTT | CASSLGLGDTEAFF
TRBJ2-7 | TRBV28 | 16 | - | - | TGTGCCAGCAGGAACTCCGGGACTGGTAATGATTACGAGCAGTACTTC | CASRNSGTGNDYEQYF
TRBJ2-2 | TRBV28 | 11 | - | - | TGTGCCAGCAGGTTGACCGGGGAGCTGTTTTTT | CASRLTGELFF
TRBJ2-1 | TRBV28 | 17 | TRBD1 | - | TGTGCCAGCAGTTTCCCCACGACAGGGGTGGGCTACAATGAGCAGTTCTTC | CASSFPTTGVGYNEQFF
TRBJ2-7 | TRBV5-4 | 16 | - | - | TGTGCCAGCAGCCCATCCCCGGGACAACAATCCTACGAGCAGTACTTC | CASSPSPGQQSYEQYF
TRBJ2-1 | TRBV9 | 14 | - | few | TGTGCCAGCAGCCCGCCTGGCTCCTACAATGAGCAGTTCTTC | CASSPPGSYNEQFF
TRBJ1-2 | TRBV5-1 | 16 | TRBD1 | - | TGCGCCAGCAGCTTGGAGGGACAGGGTGGTGCCTATGGCTACACCTTC | CASSLEGQGGAYGYTF
TRBJ1-5 | TRBV5-8 | 14 | - | - | TGTGCCAGCAGCTTGTTGACAGGTTATCAGCCCCAGCATTTT | CASSLLTGYQPQHF
TRBJ1-5 | TRBV19 | 14 | - | - | TGTGCCAGTAGTTTTAGGATTAGCAATCAGCCCCAGCATTTT | CASSFRISNQPQHF
TRBJ1-1 | TRBV7-8 | 14 | - | few | TGTGCCAGCAGCCGATACGGGGTAAGGACTGAAGCTTTCTTT | CASSRYGVRTEAFF
TRBJ2-2 | TRBV5-1 | 15 | - | - | TGCGCCAGCAGGGAGCCAGAGGGGAACACCGGGGAGCTGTTTTTT | CASREPEGNTGELFF
TRBJ2-2 | TRBV7-8 | 15 | - | - | TGTGCCAGCAGAGGTTCAGGGCCGAGCACCGGGGAGCTGTTTTTT | CASRGSGPSTGELFF
TRBJ2-1 | TRBV29-1 | 12 | TRBD1 | - | TGCAGCGTTGGGGGACAGGGCAATGAGCAGTTCTTC | CSVGGQGNEQFF
TRBJ2-1 | TRBV7-9 | 17 | TRBD2 | - | TGTGCCAGCAGCTCTCTGCGGGGACTAGCGGGAGTCAATGAGCAGTTCTTC | CASSSLRGLAGVNEQFF
TRBJ2-7 | TRBV21-1 | 16 | - | - | TGTGCCAGCAGCAAAGAATTCCTAGCGGGATACTACGAGCAGTACTTC | CASSKEFLAGYYEQYF
TRBJ1-1 | TRBV7-9 | 15 | TRBD1 | - | TGTGCCAGCAGCCCCTCGACAGGGCAACTTTCTGAAGCTTTCTTT | CASSPSTGQLSEAFF
TRBJ1-3 | TRBV7-9 | 15 | TRBD1 | - | TGTGCCAGCAGCTCCGGGACAGTCTCTGGAAACACCATATATTTT | CASSSGTVSGNTIYF
TRBJ1-1 | TRBV5-1 | 16 | - | - | TGCGCCAGCAGCTTACCCTCGTCGGGAGCCCACTCCGAAGCTTTCTTT | CASSLPSSGAHSEAFF
TRBJ2-3 | TRBV11-2 | 16 | TRBD2 | - | TGTGCCAGCAGCTTTGTGGGGGGGGTCGTGTCAGATACGCAGTATTTT | CASSFVGGVVSDTQYF
TRBJ1-1 | TRBV29-1 | 13 | TRBD1 | - | TGCAGCGTCCAGGGACAGCCGAACACTGAAGCTTTCTTT | CSVQGQPNTEAFF
TRBJ1-2 | TRBV28 | 12 | TRBD1 | - | TGTGCCAGCAGCCAGACAGGGAACGGCTACACCTTC | CASSQTGNGYTF
TRBJ2-2 | TRBV28 | 15 | - | - | TGTGCCAGCGCAACAGGGAATCTGGTTGCCGGGGAGCTGTTTTTT | CASATGNLVAGELFF
TRBJ2-3 | TRBV7-8 | 16 | TRBD2 | - | TGTGCCAGCAGCTTAGTAGTAACTAGCGGGACAGATACGCAGTATTTT | CASSLVVTSGTDTQYF
TRBJ1-2 | TRBV5-1 | 15 | - | - | TGCGCCAGCAGCTTGGCTCCGACGGACTTCTATGGCTACACCTTC | CASSLAPTDFYGYTF
TRBJ2-2 | TRBV19 | 14 | - | - | TGTGCCAGTACCATCAGTGTAAACACCGGGGAGCTGTTTTTT | CASTISVNTGELFF
TRBJ2-6 | TRBV5-6 | 15 | - | - | TGTGCCAGCAGCTTGGTCAGGGTTGGGGCCAACGTCCTGACTTTC | CASSLVRVGANVLTF
TRBJ1-2 | TRBV28 | 12 | - | - | TGTGCCACCCAGCCCGCGGACTATGGCTACACCTTC | CATQPADYGYTF
TRBJ1-5 | TRBV28 | 18 | TRBD1 | - | TGTGCCAGCAGGATTCTCGGAGAGGGGGCAGGGGAGGATCAGCCCCAGCATTTT | CASRILGEGAGEDQPQHF
TRBJ2-7 | TRBV28 | 13 | TRBD1 | - | TGTGCCAGCAGGACAGGGGGCCCCGTTGAGCAGTACTTC | CASRTGGPVEQYF
TRBJ2-1 | TRBV4-2 | 17 | TRBD2 | - | TGTGCCAGCAGCCAAGATGGGCCAGCGGGAGGGCCTAATGAGCAGTTCTTC | CASSQDGPAGGPNEQFF
TRBJ2-7 | TRBV25-1 | 16 | TRBD1 | once | TGTGCCAGCAGTGAATTGGGGGACAGGGAAGGACACGAGCAGTACTTC | CASSELGDREGHEQYF
TRBJ1-3 | TRBV5-1 | 14 | - | once | TGCGCCAGCAGCTTACCTGGCTCTGGAAACACCATATATTTT | CASSLPGSGNTIYF
TRBJ1-1 | TRBV30 | 11 | - | - | TGTGCCGGGGGTCGGGAAATTGAAGCTTTCTTT | CAGGREIEAFF
TRBJ2-1 | TRBV2 | 11 | TRBD2 | - | TGTGCCAGCAGTGCGGGGGGTGAGCAGTTCTTC | CASSAGGEQFF
TRBJ2-1 | TRBV7-3 | 15 | TRBD2 | - | TGTGCCAGCAGCTTAAACGGGAGGGCCTCCAATGAGCAGTTCTTC | CASSLNGRASNEQFF
TRBJ2-3 | TRBV7-3 | 13 | - | - | TGTGCCAGCAGCTCGACTAGCACAGATACGCAGTATTTT | CASSSTSTDTQYF
TRBJ2-1 | TRBV5-1 | 14 | TRBD2 | - | TGCGCCAGCAGCCCAGGGACTAGCGGATATGAGCAGTTCTTC | CASSPGTSGYEQFF
TRBJ2-5 | TRBV2 | 14 | TRBD1 | few | TGTGCCAGCAGTCCGGACAGGGCGTCCGAGACCCAGTACTTC | CASSPDRASETQYF